The next 30 T cell receptor beta chains were all read from a single sample in a study of technical replicates of blood from a few donors. Assay used: immunoSEQ multiplex PCR; TCRdb lists only in-frame clones, some missing. The table records tens of thousands of clones, approximately 94% of them present only once. The material sequenced was T cells isolated from PBMCs. The receptors originated from a human donor in good health.

The chain joins TRBV5-1 to TRBJ2-5; 10 positions agree with TRBD2. The CDR3 has 15 amino acids. V dropped 4 bases and J dropped 1; count of bases not matched to a gene: 4. Germline lookup yields CDR1 SGHRS and CDR2 YFSETQ. In DNA form, the CDR3 reads TGCGCCAGCAGCACCGGGACTAGCGTCCAAGAGACCCAGTACTTC. It specifies CASSTGTSVQETQYF. The full variable domain, its missing parts supplied by reference TRBV5-1 and TRBJ2-5, is KAGVTQTPRYLIKTRGQQVTLSCSPISGHRSVSWYQQTPGQGLQFLFEYFSETQRNKGNFPGRFSGRQFSNSRSEMNVSTLELGDSALYLCASSTGTSVQETQYFGPGTRLLVL.

The chain has TRBV6-1 and TRBJ2-1, with 10 bases that match TRBD2. The CDR3 sequence is 14 residues long. Germline loops: CDR1 MNHNS, CDR2 SASEGT. V lost 4 bases to trimming and J lost 7 bases; unmatched junction nucleotides: 4. The CDR3 loop is CASSGSLAGNEQFF. The CDR3 region has the DNA TGTGCCAGCAGTGGATCACTAGCGGGGAATGAGCAGTTCTTC.

The CDR3 DNA sequence: TGCGCCAGCAGCTCCCGACTAGCGGGGAGCACAGATACGCAGTATTTT. It is translated as CASSSRLAGSTDTQYF. The genes are TRBV5-1 and TRBJ2-3; TRBD2 matches at 11 bases. Trimming removed 3 bases from V and 0 bases from J; junction bases left unmatched: 3. Germline assignment: CDR1 SGHRS and CDR2 YFSETQ. CDR3 length equals 16 residues. Looking up the rest from reference TRBV5-1 and TRBJ2-3 gives the full variable domain: KAGVTQTPRYLIKTRGQQVTLSCSPISGHRSVSWYQQTPGQGLQFLFEYFSETQRNKGNFPGRFSGRQFSNSRSEMNVSTLELGDSALYLCASSSRLAGSTDTQYFGPGTRLTVL.

The chain employs TRBV29-1 and TRBJ1-3; no clear D. The CDR3 is 13 residues long. With 4 bases removed from V and 0 bases from J, the gap between germline ends came to 7 bases. Germline V gene lookup returns CDR1 SQVTM and CDR2 ANQGSEA. The CDR3 region has the DNA TGCAGCGTTGTACTGAGCTCTGGAAACACCATATATTTT. As protein: CSVVLSSGNTIYF.

CDR3 residues: CASSPRVRETQYF. In DNA form, the CDR3 reads TGTGCCAGCAGCCCCAGGGTACGGGAGACCCAGTACTTC. The rearrangement joins TRBV6-5 to TRBJ2-5; D perhaps matches TRBD1 (5 bases). CDR1 MNHEY and CDR2 SVGAGI come from the germline V gene. Trimming shortened V by 6 bases and J by 5 bases, and 13 bases separated the two germline ends. CDR3 size: 13 residues.

The chain combines TRBV27 with TRBJ2-2; a possible D gene is TRBD2 (5 bases). CDR1 is MNHEY and CDR2 is SMNVEV in the germline V gene (reference sequence). V lost 4 bases and J lost 13, with 22 bases in between. The CDR3 contains 15 residues. The CDR3 region has the DNA TGTGCCAGCAGTTCCCCAGGCGTCGGGATAGATGGGCTGTTTTTT. Its translation is CASSSPGVGIDGLFF.

This sequence joins TRBV6-5 and TRBJ2-2, with 7 bases identical to TRBD1. The CDR3 extends over 15 amino acids. After removal of 2 bases from V and 4 bases from J, the junction contained 4 bases not matched to a gene. Germline lookup yields CDR1 MNHEY and CDR2 SVGAGI. The CDR3 is CASSYEGAVTGELFF. The CDR3 nucleotides are TGTGCCAGCAGTTACGAGGGGGCGGTCACCGGGGAGCTGTTTTTT.

V usage is TRBV6-1 and J usage is TRBJ2-7, with 7 bases fitting TRBD1. V shed 4 bases, J shed 2 bases, and the junction held 14 bases outside the gene matches. CDR3 length: 17 residues. Germline CDR1 reads MNHNS; CDR2 reads SASEGT. The CDR3: CASSGVRRQGRTYEQYF. CDR3 coding DNA: TGTGCCAGCAGTGGGGTTCGGCGACAGGGTAGGACCTACGAGCAGTACTTC.

J is TRBJ2-7 and V is TRBV2; 7 nucleotides agree with TRBD1. Trimming cost V 5 bases and J 7 bases; bases outside gene matches: 2. The V gene's germline CDR1 is SNHLY and CDR2 FYNNEI. The CDR3 runs 11 residues. CDR3 nucleotides: TGTGCCAGCAGTTTGACAGGGGAGCAGTACTTC. It translates to CASSLTGEQYF.

The rearrangement joins TRBV4-1 to TRBJ2-4, with 8 bases matching TRBD1. Germline CDR1 and CDR2: MGHRA and YSYEKL. The CDR3 runs 16 residues. The ends lost 1 base at V and 6 bases at J; junction bases unmatched: 8. The CDR3 bases are TGCGCCAGCAGCCAAGGCAGGGGGCTCGACTTAAACATTCAGTACTTC. This encodes CASSQGRGLDLNIQYF.

The chain links TRBV7-9 to TRBJ1-2; TRBD1 matches at 9 bases. The germline CDR1 and CDR2 sequences are SEHNR and FQNEAQ (reference sequence). The V and J ends lost 5 bases and 6 bases, in that order; junction bases with no gene match: 13. CDR3 length: 16 amino acids. CDR3 coding DNA: TGTGCCAGCAGCCTAACAGGGGGCGCCTCTCTCGATGGCTACACCTTC. It codes for CASSLTGGASLDGYTF.

The V gene is TRBV28, the J gene TRBJ1-2; the match to TRBD1 covers 7 bases. Germline CDR1 MDHEN, CDR2 SYDVKM. With V trimmed by 5 bases and J by 4 bases, 10 bases remained unmatched. This CDR3 has 15 residues. In DNA form, the CDR3 reads TGTGCCAGCAGTCCGACTCCCGGGACAGCCTATGGCTACACCTTC. It is translated as CASSPTPGTAYGYTF.

V gene TRBV11-3 combines with J gene TRBJ2-7, with D tentatively TRBD1 (6 bases). The CDR3 extends over 14 amino acids. The germline CDR1 and CDR2 sequences are SGHNT and YENEEA. Trimming left V 5 bases short and J 0 bases short, with 11 bases between. Here the CDR3 DNA reads TGTGCCAGCAGCGGACAGCACAGCTCCTACGAGCAGTACTTC. This gives the protein CASSGQHSSYEQYF.

This clone was detected once. V and J are TRBV4-1 and TRBJ1-2; no clear D. Per the germline V gene, CDR1 is MGHRA and CDR2 is YSYEKL. This CDR3 is 15 amino acids long. Trimming cost V 4 bases and J 4 bases, with 16 bases left between them. CDR3 sequence: CASSPPGGVAYGYTF. DNA for the CDR3: TGCGCCAGCAGCCCCCCCGGCGGGGTGGCCTATGGCTACACCTTC.

This sequence joins TRBV6-6 and TRBJ2-1, with no clear D. The V end lost 2 bases, the J end lost 3 bases, and 5 bases lay between the germline ends. From germline, CDR1 is MNHNY and CDR2 SVGAGI (reference sequence). This CDR3 contains 13 residues. The CDR3 nucleotides are TGTGCCAGCAGTTACACAGACTACAATGAGCAGTTCTTC. Amino acid sequence: CASSYTDYNEQFF.

The CDR3 loop reads CASSPGQTENEKLFF. CDR3 coding DNA: TGTGCCAGCAGCCCGGGACAGACAGAAAATGAAAAACTGTTTTTT. V and J are TRBV5-8 and TRBJ1-4; TRBD1 matches at 7 bases. This CDR3 region has 15 residues. Looked up from germline, CDR1 is SGHTS and CDR2 is YDEGEE. After removal of 4 bases from V and 5 bases from J, the junction contained 8 bases not matched to a gene.

This chain uses TRBV4-1 with TRBJ2-7, with 9 bases lining up with TRBD1. This CDR3 has 14 residues. J lost 7 bases, V lost 3 bases, and 7 bases had no gene match. Germline lookup yields CDR1 MGHRA and CDR2 YSYEKL. DNA of the CDR3: TGCGCCAGCAGCCACCCGGGACAGGGACCAGAGCAGTACTTC. Its protein product is CASSHPGQGPEQYF.

The V gene is TRBV11-3, the J gene TRBJ1-2, with a possible D match to TRBD1 (6 bases). Germline CDR1 reads SGHNT; CDR2 reads YENEEA. V lost 5 bases and J lost 2, with 12 bases in between. The CDR3 loop spans 14 amino acids. In DNA form, the CDR3 reads TGTGCCAGCAGCCGCGGGGGGGCCAACTATGGCTACACCTTC. Translating gives CASSRGGANYGYTF.

The V gene is TRBV28, the J gene TRBJ2-1; D is undetermined. The CDR3 spans 14 residues. CDR1 is MDHEN and CDR2 is SYDVKM in the germline V gene. Trimming removed 0 bases at V and 10 bases at J, with 13 bases between. The CDR3 region is CASSLWELEWEQFF. Here the CDR3 DNA reads TGTGCCAGCAGTTTATGGGAGTTGGAATGGGAGCAGTTCTTC. Based on the CDR3 plus reference TRBV28 and TRBJ2-1, the full variable domain is DVKVTQSSRYLVKRTGEKVFLECVQDMDHENMFWYRQDPGLGLRLIYFSYDVKMKEKGDIPEGYSVSREKKERFSLILESASTNQTSMYLCASSLWELEWEQFFGPGTRLTVL.

This chain connects TRBV13 to TRBJ1-5; no clear D gene. The CDR3 spans 13 residues. The V end was cut by 3 bases, the J end by 0 bases, with 3 bases between. Germline lookup yields CDR1 PRHDT and CDR2 FYEKMQ (reference sequence). This CDR3 is CASSFYSNQPQHF. For the CDR3, the DNA is TGTGCCAGCAGCTTCTATAGCAATCAGCCCCAGCATTTT.

The J gene is TRBJ1-6, the V gene TRBV2, with D maybe TRBD1 (6 bases). V was shortened by 4 bases and J by 7 bases, with 14 bases between the two germline ends. The germline CDR1 and CDR2 sequences are SNHLY and FYNNEI. The CDR3 is 15 amino acids. In DNA form, the CDR3 reads TGTGCCAGCAGTGCTACTGGACAGAGGAATTCACCCCTCCACTTT. This gives the protein CASSATGQRNSPLHF.

V usage is TRBV5-1 and J usage is TRBJ1-1; 9 bases map to TRBD1. Germline CDR1 is SGHRS and CDR2 is YFSETQ. CDR3 size: 16 residues. Trimming cost V 4 bases and J 0 bases; bases outside gene matches: 7. The CDR3 here is CASSIFGQGMNTEAFF. The CDR3 bases are TGCGCCAGCAGCATATTCGGACAGGGGATGAACACTGAAGCTTTCTTT.

The chain couples TRBV10-1 to TRBJ2-5; TRBD1 might be the D (6 bases). The length of the CDR3 is 13 residues. V was cut by 4 bases and J by 3 bases, with 9 bases left in between. The germline gives CDR1 WNHNN, CDR2 SYGVQD (reference sequence). The DNA for the CDR3 is TGCGCCAGCAGTGCAGGGGCCGAAGAGACCCAGTACTTC. The encoded protein is CASSAGAEETQYF.

The V call is TRBV9, the J call TRBJ1-6; 8 positions match TRBD1. The CDR3 totals 15 residues. With V trimmed by 0 bases and J by 5 bases, 1 base remained unmatched. Germline V lookup: CDR1 SGDLS, CDR2 YYNGEE. CDR3 nucleotide sequence: TGTGCCAGCAGCGTAGAGGACAGGGATAATTCACCCCTCCACTTT. It translates to CASSVEDRDNSPLHF.

In this sample, this clone turned up once. The chain combines TRBV21-1 with TRBJ1-3; the DNA was not compared with TRBD1, the D call given in the table. TRBV21-1 counts as a pseudogene. There are 16 residues in the CDR3. CDR3 nucleotides: TGTGCCAGCAGTGCCTTGGGGGCCTTCTCTGGAAACACCATATATTTT. It yields the protein CASSALGAFSGNTIYF.

This rearrangement joins TRBV5-6 to TRBJ1-5, with a possible D match to TRBD1 (6 bases). Germline values: CDR1 SGHDT, CDR2 YYEEEE. Trimming took off 4 bases at V and 3 bases at J, with 11 bases between the two ends. The CDR3 covers 14 residues. Here the CDR3 DNA reads TGTGCCAGCAGCGCGGGGGGCTACAATCAGCCCCAGCATTTT. Protein product: CASSAGGYNQPQHF.

This clone was seen just once. V usage is TRBV7-6 and J usage is TRBJ1-6, with 9 bases identical to TRBD1. The length of the CDR3 is 17 residues. J gave up 6 bases and V 6 bases, and 12 bases lay outside the gene matches. The V gene's germline CDR1 is SGHVS and CDR2 FNYEAQ. The CDR3 nucleotides are TGTGCCAGCAGGGCGAGTTACAGGGGGCTCGGTAATTCACCCCTCCACTTT. This codes for CASRASYRGLGNSPLHF. The whole variable domain, remainder taken from reference TRBV7-6 and TRBJ1-6, is GAGVSQSPRYKVTKRGQDVALRCDPISGHVSLYWYRQALGQGPEFLTYFNYEAQQDKSGLPNDRFSAERPEGSISTLTIQRTEQRDSAMYRCASRASYRGLGNSPLHFGNGTRLTVT.

The genes are TRBV27 and TRBJ2-2, with 9 positions matching TRBD1. The CDR3 runs 13 residues. The J segment lost 7 bases and the V segment lost 5 bases, leaving 2 bases of the junction unmatched. Germline V gene sequence: CDR1 MNHEY, CDR2 SMNVEV (reference sequence). In nucleotides, the CDR3 is TGTGCCAGCAGTCGGACAGGGGTCGGGGAGCTGTTTTTT. It yields the protein CASSRTGVGELFF.

V and J are TRBV4-1 and TRBJ1-4; D remains unclear. CDR3 size: 15 residues. Germline loops: CDR1 MGHRA, CDR2 YSYEKL. The V end lost 1 base, the J end lost 6 bases, and 12 bases lay between the germline ends. CDR3 in DNA: TGCGCCAGCAGCCAAGCCCGGGTACGGGATGAAAAACTGTTTTTT. Translation gives CASSQARVRDEKLFF.

The J gene is TRBJ1-1, the V gene TRBV9; no definite D call. Germline CDR1 SGDLS, CDR2 YYNGEE. Trimming took off 0 bases at V and 1 base at J, with 13 bases between the two ends. The CDR3 is 16 residues long. CDR3 sequence: CASSVGGPRGNTEAFF. CDR3 sequence (DNA): TGTGCCAGCAGCGTAGGAGGGCCCCGAGGGAACACTGAAGCTTTCTTT.